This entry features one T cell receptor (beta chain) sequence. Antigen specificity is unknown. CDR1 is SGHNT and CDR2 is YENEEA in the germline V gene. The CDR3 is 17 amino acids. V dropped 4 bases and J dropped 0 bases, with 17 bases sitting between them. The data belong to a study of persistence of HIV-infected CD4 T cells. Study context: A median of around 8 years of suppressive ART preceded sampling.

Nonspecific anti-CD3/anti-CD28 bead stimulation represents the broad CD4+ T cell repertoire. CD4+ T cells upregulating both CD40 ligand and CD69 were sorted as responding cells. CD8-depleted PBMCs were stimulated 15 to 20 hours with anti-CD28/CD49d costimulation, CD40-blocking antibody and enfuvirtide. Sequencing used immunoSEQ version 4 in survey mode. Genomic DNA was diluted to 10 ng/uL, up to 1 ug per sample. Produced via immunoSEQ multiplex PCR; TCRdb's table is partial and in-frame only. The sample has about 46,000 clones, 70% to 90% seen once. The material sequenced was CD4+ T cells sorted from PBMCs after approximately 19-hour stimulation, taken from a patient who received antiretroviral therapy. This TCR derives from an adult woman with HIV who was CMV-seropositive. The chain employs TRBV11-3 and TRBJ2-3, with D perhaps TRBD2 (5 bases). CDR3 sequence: CASSSSLTGGSTDTQYF. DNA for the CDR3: TGTGCCAGCAGCTCCTCCCTGACTGGCGGGAGCACAGATACGCAGTATTTT.